This passage covers 30 T cell receptor beta chains from one sample sequenced in a study of shared clonotypes between healthy human individuals. TCRdb's copy holds only in-frame clones and misses some; the assay was immunoSEQ multiplex PCR. The profile shows approximately 250,000 clones, 65% of them singletons. Material: memory CD4+ T cells sorted from blood. Subset defined: CD45RA-negative fraction. These receptors originate from a man aged 25 to 40 in good health.

This rearrangement joins TRBV14 to TRBJ2-1; TRBD1 is a possible D gene (6 bases). The CDR3 is made up of 17 amino acids. The V end lost 5 bases, the J end lost 2 bases, and 19 bases lay between the germline ends. The germline gives CDR1 SGHDN, CDR2 FVKESK. CDR3 sequence (DNA): TGTGCCAGCAGCTTCATTCAGGGGCCCTACACCTACAATGAGCAGTTCTTC. Translation: CASSFIQGPYTYNEQFF.

This clone has a handful of counts. The chain has TRBV5-1 and TRBJ2-7; no clear D gene. CDR1 is SGHRS, CDR2 YFSETQ, per germline. This CDR3 has 14 residues. Trimming removed 1 base from V and 6 bases from J, with 14 bases in between. The CDR3 bases are TGCGCCAGCAGCTTGCCCCAACAAAGTCGCGAGCAGTACTTC. This codes for CASSLPQQSREQYF. Supplemented by reference TRBV5-1 and TRBJ2-7, the full variable domain reads KAGVTQTPRYLIKTRGQQVTLSCSPISGHRSVSWYQQTPGQGLQFLFEYFSETQRNKGNFPGRFSGRQFSNSRSEMNVSTLELGDSALYLCASSLPQQSREQYFGPGTRLTVT.

The genes are TRBV10-3 and TRBJ2-7, with TRBD1 matching over 10 bases. This CDR3 contains 15 residues. Germline CDR1 and CDR2: ENHRY and SYGVKD. J gave up 6 bases and V 0 bases, and 5 bases lay outside the gene matches. The CDR3 coding sequence is TGTGCCATCAGTGAGTCGAGACAGGGGGCTGTCGAGCAGTACTTC. Encoded protein: CAISESRQGAVEQYF.

The V gene is TRBV13, the J gene TRBJ2-1; D might be TRBD1 or TRBD2, each matching 5 bases. The CDR3 has 12 amino acids. Germline CDR1 reads PRHDT; CDR2 reads FYEKMQ (reference sequence). V was pared by 7 bases and J by 9 bases, with 13 bases between. CDR3 nucleotides: TGTGCCAGCACTACCAATGGGGGTGAGCAGTTCTTC. Its translation: CASTTNGGEQFF.

In its sample, this clone was seen a few times. Other DNA variants within this sample encode the same CDR3. The gene calls are TRBV27 and TRBJ1-2; tentative D call: TRBD1 (6 bases). V lost 2 bases, J lost 4 bases, and 11 bases lay in between. This CDR3 comprises 14 residues. CDR1 and CDR2 from the germline V gene are MNHEY and SMNVEV (reference sequence). CDR3 DNA: TGTGCCAGCAGTTTAGGGGGCTACCCCTATGGCTACACCTTC. Protein: CASSLGGYPYGYTF.

The chain has TRBV28 and TRBJ1-2; weak D call: TRBD1 (5 bases). Trimming took 5 bases from V and 8 from J, leaving 12 bases between them. The CDR3 is 12 amino acids. Germline loops: CDR1 MDHEN, CDR2 SYDVKM. Here the CDR3 reads CASSGPGWGYTF. The CDR3 nucleotides are TGTGCCAGCAGTGGGCCAGGGTGGGGCTACACCTTC.

The genes are TRBV10-3 and TRBJ2-7, with D perhaps TRBD2 (5 bases). The V gene lost 0 bases and the J gene lost 0 bases, with 12 bases spanning the gap. The CDR3 loop spans 16 amino acids. Germline lookup yields CDR1 ENHRY and CDR2 SYGVKD. CDR3 DNA: TGTGCCATCAGTGAGTCCGGCGGGTCTTTCTCCTACGAGCAGTACTTC. This codes for CAISESGGSFSYEQYF.

About this clone: Germline is not matched at one junction end, which may reflect a read error. CDR3 DNA sequence: TGTGCCAGCAGCTCCCAGCTAGGAGGGAGATTTGACTTC. Protein product: CASSSQLGGRFDF. The chain joins TRBV7-2 to TRBJ2-7; possible D gene TRBD2, 6 bases. Germline lookup yields CDR1 SGHTA and CDR2 FQGNSA. This CDR3 is built from 13 residues.

The chain carries TRBV28 and TRBJ2-6; D is uncertain. This CDR3 spans 15 amino acids. Per the germline V gene, CDR1 is MDHEN and CDR2 is SYDVKM. V lost 6 bases and J 2 bases, leaving 11 bases between the germline ends. CDR3 loop: CASRVTSPGANVLTF. Here the CDR3 DNA reads TGTGCCAGCAGGGTCACCTCCCCTGGGGCCAACGTCCTGACTTTC.

The rearrangement links TRBV7-2 to TRBJ2-3; unclear D gene. Trimming shortened V by 5 bases and J by 1 base, and 13 bases separated the two germline ends. Germline V lookup: CDR1 SGHTA, CDR2 FQGNSA. This CDR3 contains 15 residues. The DNA for the CDR3 is TGTGCCAGCAGCGGGATCGATCGGGGCACAGATACGCAGTATTTT. As protein: CASSGIDRGTDTQYF.

V usage is TRBV18 and J usage is TRBJ2-3; D gene uncertain. Trimming removed 3 bases at V and 1 base at J, with 8 bases between. This CDR3 is built from 14 residues. Germline CDR1 KGHSH, CDR2 LQKENI. CDR3 nucleotides: TGTGCCAGCTCACCGGGTAGCCGCACAGATACGCAGTATTTT. Translated: CASSPGSRTDTQYF.

The chain couples TRBV19 to TRBJ2-7; D unclear. Trimming removed 6 bases from V and 0 bases from J, with 21 bases in between. The CDR3 length is 17 residues. The germline V gene encodes CDR1 LNHDA and CDR2 SQIVND (reference sequence). The CDR3 protein is CASRQTPGEMGSYEQYF. DNA of the CDR3: TGTGCCAGTAGACAGACCCCGGGCGAAATGGGCTCCTACGAGCAGTACTTC.

The rearrangement uses TRBV25-1 and TRBJ2-3, with TRBD2 as a possible D gene (5 bases). The CDR3 spans 15 residues. Trimming removed 3 bases from V and 4 bases from J, with 14 bases in between. In germline, CDR1 is MGHDK, CDR2 SYGVNS. CDR3 sequence reads: CASSDPRDPSDTQYF. CDR3 nucleotide sequence: TGTGCCAGCAGTGACCCCCGGGATCCTTCAGATACGCAGTATTTT.

The rearrangement joins TRBV28 to TRBJ2-1; 7 positions agree with TRBD2. Germline lookup yields CDR1 MDHEN and CDR2 SYDVKM. V was pared by 6 bases and J by 8 bases, with 13 bases of the junction left unmatched. CDR3 length: 15 residues. CDR3 sequence (DNA): TGTGCCAGCAGGCCCTCGGGGGAGGGCGCCCATGAGCAGTTCTTC. Its translation is CASRPSGEGAHEQFF. The full variable domain, with the rest looked up from reference TRBV28 and TRBJ2-1, is DVKVTQSSRYLVKRTGEKVFLECVQDMDHENMFWYRQDPGLGLRLIYFSYDVKMKEKGDIPEGYSVSREKKERFSLILESASTNQTSMYLCASRPSGEGAHEQFFGPGTRLTVL.

The count of this clone is one. A read error is likely here: a far larger clone is one base away. The chain has TRBV18 and TRBJ2-7; TRBD1 matches at 8 bases. Germline CDR1 and CDR2: KGHSH and LQKENI. The trim removed 4 bases at V and 4 bases at J, leaving 9 bases unmatched. The CDR3 contains 15 residues. CDR3 amino acids: CASSLGDRISYEQYF. The CDR3 coding sequence is TGTGCCAGCTCACTGGGGGACAGGATATCTTACGAGCAGTACTTC. The full variable domain, with the rest looked up from reference TRBV18 and TRBJ2-7, is NAGVMQNPRHLVRRRGQEARLRCSPMKGHSHVYWYRQLPEEGLKFMVYLQKENIIDESGMPKERFSAEFPKEGPSILRIQQVVRGDSAAYFCASSLGDRISYEQYFGPGTRLTVT.

V and J are TRBV30 and TRBJ2-1; TRBD1 is a possible D gene (6 bases). CDR1 is GTSNPN, CDR2 SVGIG, per germline (reference sequence). The CDR3 has 14 residues. The V gene lost 5 bases and the J gene lost 4 bases, with 15 bases spanning the gap. The CDR3: CAWSTSDSYNEQFF. CDR3 DNA: TGTGCCTGGTCAACCTCGGACAGTTACAATGAGCAGTTCTTC.

The rearrangement uses TRBV18 and TRBJ1-4; 10 bases fit TRBD1. This CDR3 contains 16 residues. V shed 6 bases, J shed 4 bases, and the junction held 8 bases outside the gene matches. Germline V CDR1 and CDR2: KGHSH, LQKENI. As DNA, the CDR3 is TGTGCCAGCTCGCCGGGACAGGGGAGTTTTAATGAAAAACTGTTTTTT. The encoded protein is CASSPGQGSFNEKLFF.

The chain employs TRBV19 and TRBJ1-5; D might be TRBD1 (6 bases). Germline CDR1 reads LNHDA; CDR2 reads SQIVND (reference sequence). The CDR3 covers 15 residues. V lost 7 bases and J 2 bases, leaving 15 bases between the germline ends. This CDR3 reads CASKRTGSGNQPQHF. The DNA of the CDR3 is TGTGCCAGTAAAAGAACAGGGTCGGGCAATCAGCCCCAGCATTTT.

The chain employs TRBV11-3 and TRBJ2-2; the D is unclear. The CDR3 has 17 amino acids. Deletions cut 4 bases from V and 3 bases from J, with 18 bases between. Germline CDR1 and CDR2: SGHNT and YENEEA. The chain's CDR3 is CASSSTIQRKDTGELFF. In DNA, the CDR3 is TGTGCCAGCAGCTCCACCATCCAGAGAAAAGACACCGGGGAGCTGTTTTTT.

This clone has just a few counts. The chain is built from TRBV10-3 and TRBJ2-2; 8 bases are a match to TRBD1. There are 13 residues in the CDR3. V lost 11 bases, J lost 4 bases, and 6 bases stayed unmatched. CDR1 and CDR2 (germline): ENHRY, SYGVKD. CDR3 protein: CAGTGGITGELFF. In DNA form, the CDR3 reads TGTGCCGGAACAGGGGGAATCACCGGGGAGCTGTTTTTT.

The gene calls are TRBV5-4 and TRBJ2-6; TRBD2 aligns across 10 bases. The J segment lost 0 bases and the V segment lost 1 base, leaving 10 bases of the junction unmatched. Germline assignment: CDR1 SGHNT and CDR2 YYREEE (reference sequence). The CDR3 is 20 residues long. This chain's CDR3 is CASSLWLAGAVGSGANVLTF. CDR3 nucleotide sequence: TGTGCCAGCAGCTTGTGGCTAGCGGGAGCGGTAGGCTCTGGGGCCAACGTCCTGACTTTC.

V gene TRBV27 combines with J gene TRBJ2-1; the match to TRBD1 covers 8 bases. Germline CDR1 is MNHEY and CDR2 is SMNVEV (reference sequence). The ends lost 3 bases at V and 9 bases at J; junction bases unmatched: 7. This CDR3 is built from 14 residues. CDR3 amino acids: CASSLDRDRFEQFF. DNA for the CDR3: TGTGCCAGCAGTTTGGACAGGGATCGGTTTGAGCAGTTCTTC.

In its sample, this clone was seen a few times. The chain employs TRBV27 and TRBJ2-7; D not resolved. The V gene lost 8 bases and the J gene lost 4 bases, with 12 bases spanning the gap. CDR1 is MNHEY, CDR2 SMNVEV, per germline (reference sequence). The CDR3 runs to 12 residues. CDR3: CASDLKKYEQYF. The CDR3, as DNA: TGTGCCAGCGACCTCAAGAAATACGAGCAGTACTTC.

The table lists this clone with a few counts. The chain recombines TRBV9 with TRBJ1-1, with D possibly matching TRBD1 (6 bases). Germline CDR1 and CDR2: SGDLS and YYNGEE. Trimming stripped 3 bases from V and 5 bases from J, with 11 bases between. CDR3 length: 13 residues. DNA for the CDR3: TGTGCCAGCAGCGCCGACACAGGGACTGAAGCTTTCTTT. Its translation is CASSADTGTEAFF.

The chain links TRBV15 to TRBJ1-1, with D possibly being TRBD1 (5 bases). CDR3 length: 15 residues. Germline V gene data show CDR1 as LNHNV and CDR2 as YYDKDF (reference sequence). V was cut by 1 base and J by 1 base, with 10 bases left in between. CDR3 residues: CATSRGGTANTEAFF. CDR3 DNA sequence: TGTGCCACCAGCAGAGGCGGGACGGCGAACACTGAAGCTTTCTTT. Full variable domain (rest looked up from reference TRBV15 and TRBJ1-1): DAMVIQNPRYQVTQFGKPVTLSCSQTLNHNVMYWYQQKSSQAPKLLFHYYDKDFNNEADTPDNFQSRRPNTSFCFLDIRSPGLGDTAMYLCATSRGGTANTEAFFGQGTRLTVV.

The J gene is TRBJ2-3, the V gene TRBV4-3, with D perhaps matching TRBD1 (6 bases). Germline V gene data show CDR1 as LGHNA and CDR2 as YSLEER. V gave up 1 base and J gave up 2 bases, with 13 bases separating them. The CDR3 spans 16 residues. The CDR3 loop reads CASSQGGRGFTDTQYF. The CDR3 coding sequence is TGCGCCAGCAGCCAAGGGGGCAGGGGTTTCACAGATACGCAGTATTTT.

This clone has only one observation. CDR3 DNA sequence: TGCGCCAGCAGCCATGTTACCGGGACACAACGTGAAAAACTGTTTTTT. It specifies CASSHVTGTQREKLFF. The chain employs TRBV4-1 and TRBJ1-4; possible D gene TRBD1, 6 bases. This CDR3 has 16 residues. The V end was cut by 3 bases, the J end by 7 bases, with 18 bases between. The germline gives CDR1 MGHRA, CDR2 YSYEKL.

The CDR3: CASSPPSSGRSYEQYF. CDR3 sequence (DNA): TGTGCCAGCTCACCTCCATCTAGTGGGAGATCCTACGAGCAGTACTTC. This chain joins TRBV18 and TRBJ2-7; perhaps TRBD2 as D (5 bases). Per germline, CDR1 KGHSH and CDR2 LQKENI. V lost 3 bases and J lost 1, with 16 bases in between. The CDR3 has 16 amino acids.

The CDR3 protein is CASSPGTGTTGELFF. For the CDR3, the DNA is TGTGCCAGCAGCCCCGGGACAGGGACCACCGGGGAGCTGTTTTTT. The chain recombines TRBV5-8 with TRBJ2-2, with TRBD1 matching over 9 bases. Germline V gene lookup returns CDR1 SGHTS and CDR2 YDEGEE. V lost 4 bases to trimming and J lost 4 bases; unmatched junction nucleotides: 5. The CDR3 is 15 residues long.

The V and J genes are TRBV19 and TRBJ2-1, with D possibly being TRBD2 (5 bases). The CDR3 consists of 16 residues. The V gene's germline CDR1 is LNHDA and CDR2 SQIVND (reference sequence). V was cut by 4 bases and J by 0 bases, with 13 bases left in between. The CDR3 bases are TGTGCCAGTAGTAAACTAGGGCCCCGCTCCTACAATGAGCAGTTCTTC. Translation: CASSKLGPRSYNEQFF.